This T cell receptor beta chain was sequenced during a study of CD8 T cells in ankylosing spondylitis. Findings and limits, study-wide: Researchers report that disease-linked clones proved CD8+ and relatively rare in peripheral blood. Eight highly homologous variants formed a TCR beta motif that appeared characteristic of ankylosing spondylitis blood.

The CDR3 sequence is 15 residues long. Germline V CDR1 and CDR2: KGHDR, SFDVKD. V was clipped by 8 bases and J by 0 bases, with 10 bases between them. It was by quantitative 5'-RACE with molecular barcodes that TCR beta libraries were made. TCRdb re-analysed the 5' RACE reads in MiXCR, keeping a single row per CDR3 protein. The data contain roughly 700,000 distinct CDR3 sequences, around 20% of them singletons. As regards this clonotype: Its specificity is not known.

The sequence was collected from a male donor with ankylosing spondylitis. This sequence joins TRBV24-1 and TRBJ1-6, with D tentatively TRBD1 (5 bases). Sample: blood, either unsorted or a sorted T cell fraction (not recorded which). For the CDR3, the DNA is TGTGCCACCATCCGAGGGGCCTCCTATAATTCACCCCTCCACTTT. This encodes CATIRGASYNSPLHF.